This T cell receptor (beta chain) was sequenced in a study of cytomegalovirus exposure and HLA in healthy donors. Whole-study results and caveats: The later analysis indicated that the majority of CMV-associated TCR beta chains appeared HLA-restricted. Common viral pathogens were later found to be apparently linked to several of the most significant clusters. Across HLA loci, a later analysis found differing TCR association rates, with DRB1 most and HLA-C fewest.

This CDR3 has 16 amino acids. CDR1 is SGHTA and CDR2 is FQGTGA in the germline V gene. The J segment lost 1 base and the V segment lost 2 bases, leaving 5 bases of the junction unmatched. The table lists this clone with a count of one. Antigen: not known. This cohort consisted of healthy bone marrow donors. Both 60 Vbeta primers and 13 Jbeta primers went into the PCR. TCRdb's copy holds only in-frame clones and misses some; the assay was immunoSEQ multiplex PCR. The repertoire holds about 150,000 clones, with 80% to 85% as singletons. The chain uses TRBV7-3 and TRBJ2-5, with 9 bases matching TRBD2. This sequence was found in a male donor in good health and CMV-seronegative. The sequenced sample was PBMCs. The CDR3 nucleotides are TGTGCCAGCAGCTTAGAAGCGGGAGGTCCCCAAGAGACCCAGTACTTC. This sequence encodes CASSLEAGGPQETQYF.